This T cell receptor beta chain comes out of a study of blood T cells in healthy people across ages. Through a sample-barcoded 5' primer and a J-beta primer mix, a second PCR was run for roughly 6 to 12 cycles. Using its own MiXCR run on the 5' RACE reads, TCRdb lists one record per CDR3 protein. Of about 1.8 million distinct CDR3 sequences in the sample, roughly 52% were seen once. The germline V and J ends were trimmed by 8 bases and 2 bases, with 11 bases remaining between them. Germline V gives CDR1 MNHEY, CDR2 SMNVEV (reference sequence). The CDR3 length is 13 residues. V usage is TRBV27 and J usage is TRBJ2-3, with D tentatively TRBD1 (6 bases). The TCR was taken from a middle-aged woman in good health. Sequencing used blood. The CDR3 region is CASLDSYTDTQYF. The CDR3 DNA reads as TGTGCCAGCTTGGACAGCTACACAGATACGCAGTATTTT.